This T cell receptor (beta chain) stems from a study of T cell repertoires in cytomegalovirus infection. Study-wide context: It can be stated that public TCR beta signatures indicated CMV infection as well as a matching HLA type. Study results and caveats: CMV-specific TCR beta clonotypes restricted by HLA-C were the ones dominating the ex vivo response.

TCRdb processed the reads anew with MiXCR; each CDR3 protein has one entry. Here the sample spans roughly 920,000 distinct CDR3 sequences, around a third being singletons. This clonotype appeared many times. Its specificity is unknown. V gave up 3 bases and J gave up 8 bases, with 13 bases separating them. The CDR3 runs 13 residues. This sample comprised cultured CD8+ T cells from PBMCs, obtained from culture after CMV antigen stimulation. The V and J genes are TRBV12-3 or TRBV12-4 and TRBJ1-2, with D perhaps TRBD1 (6 bases). The receptor was derived from a human donor in good health (CMV status not recorded). Some clones in this sample may be carry-over from other donors' samples. This CDR3 is CASSFPRTEGYTF. In DNA, the CDR3 is TGTGCCAGCAGTTTTCCCCGGACAGAAGGCTACACCTTC.